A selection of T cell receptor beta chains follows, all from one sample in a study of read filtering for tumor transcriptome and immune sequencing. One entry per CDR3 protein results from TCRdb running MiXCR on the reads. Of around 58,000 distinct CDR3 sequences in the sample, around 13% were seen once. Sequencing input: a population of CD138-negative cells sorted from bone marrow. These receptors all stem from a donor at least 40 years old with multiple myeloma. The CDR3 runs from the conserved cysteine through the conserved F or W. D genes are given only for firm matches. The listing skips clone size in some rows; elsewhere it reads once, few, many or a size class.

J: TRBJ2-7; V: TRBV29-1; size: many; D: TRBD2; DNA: TGCAGCGTTGAGCCAGGGGCGGGAGGTGGAGCCTACGAGCAGTACTTC; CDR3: CSVEPGAGGGAYEQYF
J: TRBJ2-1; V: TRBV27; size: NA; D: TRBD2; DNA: TGTGCCAGCAGTTTATCGTACGTGGGCGGGGGGCCCTACAATGAGCAGTTCTTC; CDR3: CASSLSYVGGGPYNEQFF
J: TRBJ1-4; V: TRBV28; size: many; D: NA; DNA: TGTGCCAGCAGTGGCGTCGGGGGGCTCGGTGAAAAACTGTTTTTT; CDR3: CASSGVGGLGEKLFF
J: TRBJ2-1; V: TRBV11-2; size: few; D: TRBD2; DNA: TGTGCCAGCAGCCTCATGAGCGGGGCCAATGAGCAGTTCTTC; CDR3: CASSLMSGANEQFF
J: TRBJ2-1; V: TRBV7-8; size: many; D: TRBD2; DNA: TGTGCCAGCAGCGGAATCCGGACTAGCGGGAGCCCGAGCTCCTACAATGAGCAGTTCTTC; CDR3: CASSGIRTSGSPSSYNEQFF
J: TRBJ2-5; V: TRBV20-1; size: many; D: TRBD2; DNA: TGCAGTGCTAGCCTTGCCCTAGCGGGACCAGAGACCCAGTACTTC; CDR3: CSASLALAGPETQYF
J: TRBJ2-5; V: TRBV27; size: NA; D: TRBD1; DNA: TGTGCCAGCAGTATGGGACAGGCAGGGGGTGAGACCCAGTACTTC; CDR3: CASSMGQAGGETQYF
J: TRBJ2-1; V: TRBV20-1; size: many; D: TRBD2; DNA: TGCAGTGCCCCTGGGCTAGCGGGAGGCAACAATGAGCAGTTCTTC; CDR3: CSAPGLAGGNNEQFF
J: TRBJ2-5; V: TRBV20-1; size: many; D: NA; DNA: TGCAGTGCTAGAAGCCTTGGCGAGACCCAGTACTTC; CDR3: CSARSLGETQYF
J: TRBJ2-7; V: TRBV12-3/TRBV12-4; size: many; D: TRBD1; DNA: TGTGCCAGCAGTTTGTCCAGGGGGCTCTACGAGCAGTACTTC; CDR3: CASSLSRGLYEQYF
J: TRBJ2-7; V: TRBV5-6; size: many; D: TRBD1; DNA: TGTGCCAGCAGCCTGACAGGGGGGACCTACGAGCAGTACTTC; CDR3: CASSLTGGTYEQYF
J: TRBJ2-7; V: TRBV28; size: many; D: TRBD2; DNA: TGTGCCAGCAGTTTAGGACTAGCGGGTATCTACGAGCAGTACTTC; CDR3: CASSLGLAGIYEQYF
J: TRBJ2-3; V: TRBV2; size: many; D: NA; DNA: TGTGCCAGCAGTGAAGGGGGGGCGGCGAGCACAGATACGCAGTATTTT; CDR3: CASSEGGAASTDTQYF
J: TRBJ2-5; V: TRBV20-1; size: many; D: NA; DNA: TGCAGTGCCACTAGGGGGGAGACCCAGTACTTC; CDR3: CSATRGETQYF
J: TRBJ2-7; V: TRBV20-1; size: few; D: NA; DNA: TGCAGTGCTAGGGGAACCTACGAGCAGTACTTC; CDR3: CSARGTYEQYF
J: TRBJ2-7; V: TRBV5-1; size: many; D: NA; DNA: TGCGCCAGCAGCTTGGGTCAGGGAAATCGGGAGCAGTACTTC; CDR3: CASSLGQGNREQYF
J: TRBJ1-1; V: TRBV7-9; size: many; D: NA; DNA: TGTGCCAGCAGCTTAGTCCGGAGCACTGAAGCTTTCTTT; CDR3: CASSLVRSTEAFF
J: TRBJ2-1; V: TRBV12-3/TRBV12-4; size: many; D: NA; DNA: TGTGCCAGCAGGCTTGGGACCAGCCTCGATGAGCAGTTCTTC; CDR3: CASRLGTSLDEQFF
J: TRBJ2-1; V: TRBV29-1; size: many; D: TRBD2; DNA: TGCAGCTCCCGACTAGCGGACAATGAGCAGTTCTTC; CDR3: CSSRLADNEQFF
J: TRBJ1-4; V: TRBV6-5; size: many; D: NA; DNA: TGTGCCAGCAGTTCTAGGACAGCGGCTAATGAAAAACTGTTTTTT; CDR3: CASSSRTAANEKLFF
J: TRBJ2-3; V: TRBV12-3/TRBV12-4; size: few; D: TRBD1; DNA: TGTGCCAGCAGTTTCGAAAACAGGGGAGATACGCAGTATTTT; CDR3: CASSFENRGDTQYF
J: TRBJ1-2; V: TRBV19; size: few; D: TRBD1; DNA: TGTGCCAGTAGTCCGGGGACAGACTTTTGGTATGGCTACACCTTC; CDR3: CASSPGTDFWYGYTF
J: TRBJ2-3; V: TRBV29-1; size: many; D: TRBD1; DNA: TGCAGCGTTGAGGGACAGGACGGCACAGATACGCAGTATTTT; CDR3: CSVEGQDGTDTQYF
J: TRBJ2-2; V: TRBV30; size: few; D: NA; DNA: TGTGCCTGGAAAGGGGATACCGGGGAGCTGTTTTTT; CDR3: CAWKGDTGELFF
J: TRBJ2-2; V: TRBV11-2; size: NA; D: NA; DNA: TGTGCCAGCAGCTTCGAAGTCGACACCGGGGAGCTGTTTTTT; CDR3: CASSFEVDTGELFF
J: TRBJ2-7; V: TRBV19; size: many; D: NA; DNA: TGTGCCACCTTCAGTCCGGGGAGAGGAAACGAGCAGTACTTC; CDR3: CATFSPGRGNEQYF
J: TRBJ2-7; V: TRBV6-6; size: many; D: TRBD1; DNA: TGTGCCAGCAGTTACCTGGACAGGGGGCTATACGAGCAGTACTTC; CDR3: CASSYLDRGLYEQYF
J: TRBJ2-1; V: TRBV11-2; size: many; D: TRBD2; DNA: TGTGCCAGCAGCCCAAAAGTGGGACTAGCGGGAAATAGATTCAATGAGCAGTTCTTC; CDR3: CASSPKVGLAGNRFNEQFF
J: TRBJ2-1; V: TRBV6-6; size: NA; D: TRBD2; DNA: TGTGCCAGCAGTTCCCTACTAGCGGGAGGGAACAATGAGCAGTTCTTC; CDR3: CASSSLLAGGNNEQFF
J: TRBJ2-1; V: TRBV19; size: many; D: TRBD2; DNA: TGTGCCAGTAGTATAACTAGCGGGAGCTTGTCCTACAATGAGCAGTTCTTC; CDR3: CASSITSGSLSYNEQFF
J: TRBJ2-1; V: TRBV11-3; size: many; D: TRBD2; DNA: TGTGCCAGCAGCTCTTACCTCGAGCGGGGTGAGCAGTTCTTC; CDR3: CASSSYLERGEQFF
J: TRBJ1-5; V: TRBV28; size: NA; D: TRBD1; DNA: TGTGCCAGCAGCGACAGGGGGAAGCAGCCCCAGCATTTT; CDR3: CASSDRGKQPQHF
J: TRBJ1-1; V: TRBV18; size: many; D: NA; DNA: TGTGCCAGCTCACCACAAGACAGGATGAACACTGAAGCTTTCTTT; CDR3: CASSPQDRMNTEAFF
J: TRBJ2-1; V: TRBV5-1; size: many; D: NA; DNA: TGCGCCAGCAGCTTGCAAGGAGGGTCCCAGCAGTTCTTC; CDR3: CASSLQGGSQQFF
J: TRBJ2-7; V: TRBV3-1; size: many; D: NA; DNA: TGTGCCAGCAGCCAACTAGCCGGGCACGAGCAGTACTTC; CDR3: CASSQLAGHEQYF
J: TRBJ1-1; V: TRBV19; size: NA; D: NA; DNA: TGTGCCAGTAGTGCGGTTATGGACACTGAAGCTTTCTTT; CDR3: CASSAVMDTEAFF
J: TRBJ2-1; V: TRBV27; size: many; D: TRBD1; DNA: TGTGCCAGCAGTTCCCGACAGGGGGGACCCTACAATGAGCAGTTCTTC; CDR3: CASSSRQGGPYNEQFF
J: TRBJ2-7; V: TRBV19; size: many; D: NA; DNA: TGTGCCAGTAGTATAGATGGGCAGGGGTTGGTGGACGAGCAGTACTTC; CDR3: CASSIDGQGLVDEQYF
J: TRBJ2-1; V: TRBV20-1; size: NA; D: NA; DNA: TGCAGTGCTAGCCGTGGGGTGGGCCACAATGAGCAGTTCTTC; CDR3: CSASRGVGHNEQFF
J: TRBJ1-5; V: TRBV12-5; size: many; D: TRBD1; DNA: TGTGCTAGTGGTTTGGTGGTCGGGACAGGGCGAAATCAGCCCCAGCATTTT; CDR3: CASGLVVGTGRNQPQHF
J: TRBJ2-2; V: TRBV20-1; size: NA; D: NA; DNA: TGCAGTGTAGCCGGGTATAAAACCGGGGAGCTGTTTTTT; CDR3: CSVAGYKTGELFF
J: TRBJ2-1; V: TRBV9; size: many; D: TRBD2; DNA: TGTGCCAGCAGCCCCGCCGGGACTAGCGGGGGGTACAATGAGCAGTTCTTC; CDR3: CASSPAGTSGGYNEQFF
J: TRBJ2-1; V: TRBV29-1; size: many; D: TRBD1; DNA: TGCAGCGTTGAAGGGGACAGGGGTAATGAGCAGTTCTTC; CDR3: CSVEGDRGNEQFF
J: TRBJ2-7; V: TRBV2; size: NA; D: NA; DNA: TGTGCCAGCAGCCGGGACTCAAGTACCTACGAGCAGTACTTC; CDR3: CASSRDSSTYEQYF
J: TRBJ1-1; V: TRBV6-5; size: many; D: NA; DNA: TGTGCCAGCAGTTACTCGTTTCTGAACACTGAAGCTTTCTTT; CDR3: CASSYSFLNTEAFF
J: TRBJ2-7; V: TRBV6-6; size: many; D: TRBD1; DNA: TGTGCCAGCAGTGTCTACCGGGACAGCTCCTACGAGCAGTACTTC; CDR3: CASSVYRDSSYEQYF
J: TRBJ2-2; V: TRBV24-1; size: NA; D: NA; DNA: TGTACCGAAACTAGATCTAACACCGGGGAGCTGTTTTTT; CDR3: CTETRSNTGELFF
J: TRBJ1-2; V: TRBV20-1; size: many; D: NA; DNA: TGCAGTGCTAAAAAACCGGGACTCCTAGGCTACACCTTC; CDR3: CSAKKPGLLGYTF
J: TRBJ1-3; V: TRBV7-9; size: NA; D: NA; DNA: TGTGCCAGCAGCTTCGCCGGGAGCTCTGGAAACACCATATATTTT; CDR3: CASSFAGSSGNTIYF
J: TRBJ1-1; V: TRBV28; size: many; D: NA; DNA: TGTGCCTCTGGATGGACCCTGAACACTGAAGCTTTCTTT; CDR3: CASGWTLNTEAFF
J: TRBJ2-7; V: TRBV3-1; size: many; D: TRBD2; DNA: TGTGCCAGCAGCCCACTAGCGGGAGGGTCCTACGAGCAGTACTTC; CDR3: CASSPLAGGSYEQYF
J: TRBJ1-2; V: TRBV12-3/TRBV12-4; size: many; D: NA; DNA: TGTGCCAGCAGCCAACAATACGGCTACACCTTC; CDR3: CASSQQYGYTF
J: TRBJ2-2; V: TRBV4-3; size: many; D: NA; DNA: TGCGCCAGCAGCCAAGAGTTATGGGCCGGGGAGCTGTTTTTT; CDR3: CASSQELWAGELFF
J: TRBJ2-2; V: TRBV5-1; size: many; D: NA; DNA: TGCGCCAGCAGCTGGGGACTGAGGGACACCGGGGAGCTGTTTTTT; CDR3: CASSWGLRDTGELFF
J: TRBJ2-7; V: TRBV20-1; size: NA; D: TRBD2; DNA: TGCAGTGCCAAACTAGCGGCCGAGCAGTACTTC; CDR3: CSAKLAAEQYF
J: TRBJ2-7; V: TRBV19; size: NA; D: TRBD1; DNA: TGTGCCAGTAGTTCCGGGACAGGTTTCACCTACGAGCAGTACTTC; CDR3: CASSSGTGFTYEQYF
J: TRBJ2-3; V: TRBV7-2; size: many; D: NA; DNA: TGTGCCAGCAGCCAGGGCTGGGAGAGAGATACGCAGTATTTT; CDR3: CASSQGWERDTQYF